This record concerns one TCR beta chain sequence. The study recruited people aged about 18 to 90 years across more than 20 US areas. Participants reported their clinical history, and cohort assignment relied on those reports. No more than 2 weeks before study entry, exposed participants had met a case of COVID-19. The entry originates in a study of blood T cell repertoires in COVID-19. Study as a whole: Sites across the United States, Italy and Spain contributed samples from acute and convalescent COVID-19.

After removal of 5 bases from V and 2 bases from J, the junction contained 11 bases not matched to a gene. The CDR3 extends over 19 amino acids. The germline gives CDR1 SGHTA, CDR2 FQGNSA. Repertoires were generated with immunoSEQ multiplex PCR, while TCRdb's copy carries only in-frame clones and drops some. Of 350,000 to 500,000 clones in the sample, roughly 88% were seen once. V is TRBV7-2 and J is TRBJ2-4; 14 bases align to TRBD2. This sequence originates from a woman between 18 and 30 years old who had been exposed to COVID-19. Sequences were obtained from PBMCs or T cells enriched from blood (not recorded which). As DNA, the CDR3 is TGTGCCAGCAGCCGCGCCGGACTAGCGGGGGGCCGGTCCAAAAACATTCAGTACTTC. Residues: CASSRAGLAGGRSKNIQYF.